This TCR beta chain is drawn from a study of T cells after posttransplantation cyclophosphamide. Study conclusions and caveats: Tissue-infiltrating T cells from skin or gut overlapped little with blood T cells. Donor-recipient repertoire similarity was low at 1-2 months, rising over year one. TRB clonality was highly associated with recipient CMV seropositivity and reactivation.

Busulfan-fludarabine conditioning, marrow transplant, and cyclophosphamide on days +3 and +4 were administered. Of note for this clone: Its antigen is as yet unknown.

This CDR3 contains 18 residues. V lost 3 bases and J lost 3; bases outside the gene matches: 10. Germline V gives CDR1 LNHDA, CDR2 SQIVND (reference sequence). The data were produced by immunoSEQ multiplex PCR, yet TCRdb's version contains in-frame clones alone and is incomplete. The data hold more than 1,500 clones, with 67% observed a single time. The source of this sequence is a male patient in his thirties who received an allogeneic stem cell transplant from a related donor, was CMV-positive, and had acute GVHD only. Part of the T cells may come from the graft donor. Source: CD8+ T cells sorted from PBMCs, taken after allogeneic stem cell transplant with posttransplant cyclophosphamide. The V and J genes are TRBV19 and TRBJ2-3; 12 bases match TRBD2. The CDR3 spells CASSIWASGGAVTDTQYF. CDR3 coding DNA: TGTGCCAGTAGTATTTGGGCTAGCGGGGGGGCCGTTACAGATACGCAGTATTTT.